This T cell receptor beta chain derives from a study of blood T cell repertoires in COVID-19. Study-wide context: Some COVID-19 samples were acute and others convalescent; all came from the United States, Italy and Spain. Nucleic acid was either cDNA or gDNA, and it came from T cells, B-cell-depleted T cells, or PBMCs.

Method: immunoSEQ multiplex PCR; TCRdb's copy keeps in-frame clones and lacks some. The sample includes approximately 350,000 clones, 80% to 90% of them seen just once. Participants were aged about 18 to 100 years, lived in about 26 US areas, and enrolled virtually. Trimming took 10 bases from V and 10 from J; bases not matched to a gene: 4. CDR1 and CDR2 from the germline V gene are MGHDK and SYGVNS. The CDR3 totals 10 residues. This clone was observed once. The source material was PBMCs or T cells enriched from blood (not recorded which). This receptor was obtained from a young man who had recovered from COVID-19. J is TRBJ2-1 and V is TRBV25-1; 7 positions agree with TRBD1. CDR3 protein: CATRQGEQFF. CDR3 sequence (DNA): TGTGCCACCCGACAGGGCGAGCAGTTCTTC.